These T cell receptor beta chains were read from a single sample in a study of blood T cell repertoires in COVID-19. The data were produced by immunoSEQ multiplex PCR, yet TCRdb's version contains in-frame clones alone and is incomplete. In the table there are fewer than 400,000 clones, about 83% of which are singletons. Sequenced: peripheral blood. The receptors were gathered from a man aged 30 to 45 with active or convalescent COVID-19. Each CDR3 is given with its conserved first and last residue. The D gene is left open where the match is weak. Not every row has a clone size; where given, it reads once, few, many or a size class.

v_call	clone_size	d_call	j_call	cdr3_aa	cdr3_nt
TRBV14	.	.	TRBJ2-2	CASSQTTVTGELFF	TGTGCCAGCAGCCAAACGACAGTCACCGGGGAGCTGTTTTTT
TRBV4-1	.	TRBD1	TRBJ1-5	CASSQAPTGAQPQHF	TGCGCCAGCAGCCAAGCTCCGACAGGGGCTCAGCCCCAGCATTTT
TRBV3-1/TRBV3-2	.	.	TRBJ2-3	CASSPRRDTQYF	TGTGCCAGCAGCCCCCGGCGGGATACGCAGTATTTT
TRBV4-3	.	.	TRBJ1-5	CASSQDRGGSNQPQHF	TGCGCCAGCAGCCAAGATAGAGGGGGAAGCAATCAGCCCCAGCATTTT
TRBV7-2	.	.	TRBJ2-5	CASSLERALETQYF	TGTGCCAGCAGCTTAGAGAGGGCTTTAGAGACCCAGTACTTC
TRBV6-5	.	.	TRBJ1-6	CASSYRQGANSPLHF	TGTGCCAGCAGTTATCGGCAGGGTGCGAATTCACCCCTCCACTTT
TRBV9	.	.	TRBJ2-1	CASSVAVGAYNEQFF	TGTGCCAGCAGCGTAGCGGTCGGGGCCTACAATGAGCAGTTCTTC
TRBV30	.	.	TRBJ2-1	CAWSKLVKFF	TGTGCCTGGAGTAAGCTAGTGAAGTTCTTC
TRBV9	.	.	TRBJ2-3	CASSTLNWGSDTGTDTQYF	TGTGCCAGCAGCACCCTAAACTGGGGTAGCGACACCGGCACAGATACGCAGTATTTT
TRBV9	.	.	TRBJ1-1	CASSVGNRNTEAFF	TGTGCCAGCAGCGTAGGTAATAGAAACACTGAAGCTTTCTTT
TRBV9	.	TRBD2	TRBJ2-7	CASSVGASGPRYEQYF	TGTGCCAGCAGCGTAGGGGCTAGCGGGCCTCGCTACGAGCAGTACTTC
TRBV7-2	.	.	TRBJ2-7	CASSLDLRQGPYEQYF	TGTGCCAGCAGCTTAGACTTGAGGCAGGGGCCCTACGAGCAGTACTTC
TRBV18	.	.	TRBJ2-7	CASSPESEQYF	TGTGCCAGCTCACCAGAGAGCGAGCAGTACTTC
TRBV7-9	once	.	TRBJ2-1	CASSLGSSLAGGHNEQFF	TGTGCCAGCAGCTTAGGTTCTTCACTAGCAGGGGGACACAATGAGCAGTTCTTC
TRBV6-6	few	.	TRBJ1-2	CASSLDNPNYGYTF	TGTGCCAGCAGTTTGGACAATCCTAACTATGGCTACACCTTC
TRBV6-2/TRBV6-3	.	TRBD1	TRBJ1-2	CASSYSRGLNYGYTF	TGTGCCAGCAGTTACTCGAGGGGGCTAAACTATGGCTACACCTTC
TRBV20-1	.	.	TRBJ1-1	CSASPVRWERNTEAFF	TGCAGTGCTAGTCCCGTCCGGTGGGAGCGGAACACTGAAGCTTTCTTT
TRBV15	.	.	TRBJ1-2	CATSRETGPRRYGYTF	TGTGCCACCAGCAGAGAAACAGGGCCACGGAGATATGGCTACACCTTC
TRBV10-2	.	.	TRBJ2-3	CATRTEYTDTQYF	TGCGCCACAAGGACAGAATACACAGATACGCAGTATTTT
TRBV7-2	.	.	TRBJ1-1	CASSLVEETEAFF	TGTGCCAGCAGCTTAGTTGAGGAGACTGAAGCTTTCTTT
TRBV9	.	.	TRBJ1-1	CASSVDSLEDTEAFF	TGTGCCAGCAGCGTGGACAGCTTAGAGGACACTGAAGCTTTCTTT
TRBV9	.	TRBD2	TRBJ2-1	CASSASALAGAEQFF	TGTGCCAGCAGCGCCTCAGCACTAGCGGGAGCTGAGCAGTTCTTC
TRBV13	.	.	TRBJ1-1	CASSLPTENTEAFF	TGTGCCAGCAGCCTTCCGACAGAGAACACTGAAGCTTTCTTT
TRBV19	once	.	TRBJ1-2	CASSMTGAWTF	TGTGCCAGTAGTATGACGGGTGCTTGGACCTTC
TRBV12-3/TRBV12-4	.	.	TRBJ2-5	CASSPDSQRTQYF	TGTGCCAGCAGTCCCGACTCCCAGAGGACCCAGTACTTC
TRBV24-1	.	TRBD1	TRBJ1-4	CATSDAGQEEMTPGKLFF	TGTGCCACCAGTGATGCGGGACAGGAGGAAATGACGCCCGGAAAACTGTTTTTT
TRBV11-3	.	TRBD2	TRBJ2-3	CASSLGTSGTDTQYF	TGTGCCAGCAGTCTCGGGACTAGCGGCACAGATACGCAGTATTTT
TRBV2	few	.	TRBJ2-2	CASRPSQGGELFF	TGTGCCAGCAGGCCCTCCCAGGGAGGGGAGCTGTTTTTT
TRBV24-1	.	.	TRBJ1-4	CATSGGAGTATNEKLFF	TGTGCCACCAGTGGGGGCGCGGGGACGGCAACTAATGAAAAACTGTTTTTT
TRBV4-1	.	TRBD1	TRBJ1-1	CASSPGQLNTEAFF	TGCGCCAGCAGCCCGGGACAGCTGAACACTGAAGCTTTCTTT
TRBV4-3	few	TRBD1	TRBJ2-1	CASSPGQGNYNEQFF	TGCGCCAGCAGCCCCGGACAGGGGAACTACAATGAGCAGTTCTTC
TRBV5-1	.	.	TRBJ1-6	CASSEQPGEDSPLHF	TGCGCCAGCAGCGAGCAGCCCGGAGAGGATTCACCCCTCCACTTT
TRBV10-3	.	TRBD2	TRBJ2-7	CAISEEGGLGRQYF	TGTGCCATCAGTGAGGAGGGGGGACTAGGAAGGCAGTACTTC
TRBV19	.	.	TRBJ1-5	CASLDGRRNQPQHF	TGTGCCAGTCTCGACGGGCGGAGGAATCAGCCCCAGCATTTT
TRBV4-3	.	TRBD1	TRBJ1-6	CASSQHRGENSPLHF	TGCGCCAGCAGCCAGCACAGGGGAGAGAATTCACCCCTCCACTTT
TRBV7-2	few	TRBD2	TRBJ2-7	CASSLGAGGYEQYF	TGTGCCAGCAGCTTAGGAGCGGGAGGCTACGAGCAGTACTTC
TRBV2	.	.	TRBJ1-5	CASSVRGPSNQPQHF	TGTGCCAGCAGTGTTAGAGGCCCTAGCAATCAGCCCCAGCATTTT
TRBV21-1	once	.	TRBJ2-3	CASSKAGRITDTQYF	TGTGCCAGCAGCAAAGCGGGCAGGATCACAGATACGCAGTATTTT
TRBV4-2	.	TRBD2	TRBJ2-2	CASSQEAGGATGELFF	TGTGCCAGCAGCCAAGAAGCCGGGGGGGCCACCGGGGAGCTGTTTTTT
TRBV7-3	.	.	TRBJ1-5	CASSLKADQPQHF	TGTGCCAGCAGCTTAAAGGCGGATCAGCCCCAGCATTTT
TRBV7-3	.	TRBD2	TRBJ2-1	CASRLAGEDEQFF	TGTGCCAGCAGACTAGCGGGGGAAGATGAGCAGTTCTTC
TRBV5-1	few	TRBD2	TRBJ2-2	CASRTSGADTGELFF	TGCGCCAGCAGGACTAGCGGGGCCGACACCGGGGAGCTGTTTTTT
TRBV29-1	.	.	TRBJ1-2	CSVVPIQGIYGYTF	TGCAGCGTTGTCCCAATACAGGGAATCTATGGCTACACCTTC
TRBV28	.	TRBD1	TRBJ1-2	CASSYRDRGLVGYGYTF	TGTGCCAGCAGTTACCGGGACAGGGGCCTTGTCGGCTATGGCTACACCTTC
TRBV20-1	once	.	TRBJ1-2	CSASGRGNYGYTF	TGCAGTGCTAGTGGCAGGGGTAACTATGGCTACACCTTC
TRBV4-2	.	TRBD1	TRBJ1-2	CASSPRPPDRHGYTF	TGTGCCAGCAGCCCAAGGCCACCGGACAGGCATGGCTACACCTTC
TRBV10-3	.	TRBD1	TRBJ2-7	CATGPGTGDRNEQYF	TGTGCCACGGGGCCCGGGACAGGTGATCGTAACGAGCAGTACTTC
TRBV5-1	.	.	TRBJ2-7	CASTRDILTYEQYF	TGCGCCAGCACCCGGGACATATTGACCTACGAGCAGTACTTC
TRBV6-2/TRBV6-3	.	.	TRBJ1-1	CASSYDHTGQHSEAFF	TGTGCCAGCAGTTACGACCACACAGGACAGCACAGTGAAGCTTTCTTT
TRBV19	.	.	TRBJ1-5	CASSIDRGSGQPQHF	TGTGCCAGTAGTATAGATCGGGGGTCAGGTCAGCCCCAGCATTTT
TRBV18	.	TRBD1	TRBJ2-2	CASSPERQGNTGELFF	TGTGCCAGCTCACCAGAGAGACAGGGGAACACCGGGGAGCTGTTTTTT
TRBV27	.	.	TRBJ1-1	CASSWRANTEAFF	TGTGCCAGCAGTTGGAGAGCAAACACTGAAGCTTTCTTT
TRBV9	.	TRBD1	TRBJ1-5	CASSPPPDRVEQPQHF	TGTGCCAGCAGCCCCCCTCCGGACAGGGTTGAACAGCCCCAGCATTTT
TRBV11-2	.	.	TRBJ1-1	CASSLDTLPTEAFF	TGTGCCAGCAGTTTGGACACCCTCCCAACTGAAGCTTTCTTT
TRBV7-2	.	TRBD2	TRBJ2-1	CASSLAAGGASSYNEQFF	TGTGCCAGCAGCTTAGCGGCCGGGGGGGCGAGCTCCTACAATGAGCAGTTCTTC
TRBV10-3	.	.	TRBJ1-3	CAISRQVQAGNTIYF	TGTGCCATCAGCCGACAGGTGCAAGCTGGAAACACCATATATTTT
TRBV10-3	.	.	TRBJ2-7	CAISDLRQGNEQYF	TGTGCCATCAGTGATCTCCGCCAGGGAAACGAGCAGTACTTC